What follows are 12 T cell receptor beta chains derived from one specimen sequenced in a study of T cell repertoires in cytomegalovirus infection. For these receptors, no antigen is known. MiXCR, run by TCRdb on the reads, gives a single entry per CDR3 protein. This table holds under 50,000 distinct CDR3 sequences, approximately 22% found once. What was sequenced was PBMCs, sequenced either directly or after in vitro stimulation (not recorded which). Receptors originate from a human donor in good health (CMV status not recorded). Some clones in this sample may be carry-over from other donors' samples.

This clonotype was recorded many times. The chain combines TRBV20-1 with TRBJ2-1, with D possibly TRBD2 on 6 matching bases. The CDR3 extends over 13 amino acids. Germline assignment: CDR1 DFQATT and CDR2 SNEGSKA (reference sequence). V lost 5 bases and J lost 6, with 14 bases in between. This CDR3 is CSAPRTEGNEQFF. CDR3 nucleotides: TGCAGTGCTCCTAGAACGGAGGGCAATGAGCAGTTCTTC.

This clonotype was counted between two and nine times. The chain links TRBV14 to TRBJ2-3, with D possibly being TRBD2 (6 bases). The germline gives CDR1 SGHDN, CDR2 FVKESK. V gave up 8 bases and J gave up 5 bases, with 11 bases separating them. This CDR3 has 12 amino acids. The CDR3 bases are TGTGCCAGCGCGGGGAAGAAAGATACGCAGTATTTT. This gives the protein CASAGKKDTQYF.

CDR3 loop: CASSYSFGLAGRNEQFF. In DNA, the CDR3 is TGTGCCAGCAGTTACTCGTTTGGGCTAGCGGGAAGGAATGAGCAGTTCTTC. The chain combines TRBV6-6 with TRBJ2-1; 9 bases agree with TRBD2. The CDR3 is made up of 17 amino acids. Germline trimming cut 0 bases from V and 7 bases from J; bases unmatched to any gene: 10. Germline assignment: CDR1 MNHNY and CDR2 SVGAGI (reference sequence).

Ten or more counts support this clonotype. The V call is TRBV11-2, the J call TRBJ1-2; unclear D gene. CDR1 and CDR2 (germline): SGHAT, FQNNGV. The ends were cut back, 0 bases at V and 3 bases at J, with 17 bases in the middle. The CDR3 runs 17 residues. CDR3 loop: CASSLDPWRDGDYGYTF. The CDR3 DNA follows: TGTGCCAGCAGCTTAGATCCCTGGAGGGATGGAGACTATGGCTACACCTTC.

The chain couples TRBV23-1 to TRBJ2-5; no reliable D call. TRBV23-1 is an open reading frame whose function is uncertain. This CDR3 comprises 14 residues. Trimming stripped 0 bases from V and 7 bases from J, with 12 bases between. This CDR3 reads CASSQSGRRRTQYF. CDR3 nucleotide sequence: TGCGCCAGCAGTCAATCGGGCAGGCGGAGGACCCAGTACTTC.

This clonotype was detected a few times. The rearrangement links TRBV12-3 or TRBV12-4 to TRBJ1-2; 7 bases are a match to TRBD1. After removal of 3 bases from V and 13 bases from J, the junction contained 11 bases not matched to a gene. CDR3 length: 13 amino acids. CDR3 sequence: CASSLNRGPPFTF. CDR3 bases: TGTGCCAGCAGTTTGAACAGGGGACCCCCCTTCACCTTC.

The chain uses TRBV20-1 and TRBJ1-2, with TRBD1 as a possible D gene (5 bases). The CDR3 consists of 15 residues. The germline V gene encodes CDR1 DFQATT and CDR2 SNEGSKA (reference sequence). The V end lost 0 bases, the J end lost 2 bases, and 13 bases lay between the germline ends. The CDR3 loop is CSARDWGRQNYGYTF. The DNA of the CDR3 is TGCAGTGCTAGAGATTGGGGCCGACAGAACTATGGCTACACCTTC.

This chain joins TRBV3-1 and TRBJ2-4; 7 bases match TRBD1. V was clipped by 1 base and J by 7 bases; unmatched bases: 7. Germline V gene lookup returns CDR1 LGHDT and CDR2 YNNKEL (reference sequence). CDR3 size: 15 residues. The CDR3: CASSQGIGGTNIQYF. The CDR3 DNA sequence: TGTGCCAGCAGCCAAGGGATAGGGGGCACCAACATTCAGTACTTC.

This clonotype was detected only once. This chain uses TRBV7-2 with TRBJ1-2; D remains unclear. Germline V gene sequence: CDR1 SGHTA, CDR2 FQGNSA. The CDR3 contains 14 residues. V was shortened by 5 bases and J by 6 bases, with 16 bases between the two germline ends. CDR3 sequence reads: CASSPREGVDGYTF. For the CDR3, the DNA is TGTGCCAGCAGCCCGAGAGAGGGAGTCGATGGCTACACCTTC.

In its sample, this clonotype was seen many times. The chain uses TRBV27 and TRBJ2-1; D unresolved. This CDR3 spans 16 amino acids. V was cut by 0 bases and J by 3 bases, with 12 bases left in between. The germline V gene has CDR1 MNHEY and CDR2 SMNVEV (reference sequence). DNA for the CDR3: TGTGCCAGCAGTTTATCGATAACAGAACACTACAATGAGCAGTTCTTC. It encodes CASSLSITEHYNEQFF.

This clonotype showed up many times. The rearrangement uses TRBV5-6 and TRBJ2-7; TRBD1 aligns across 8 bases. The CDR3 totals 14 residues. The V segment lost 4 bases and the J segment 3 bases; nucleotides outside the gene matches: 6. Germline V lookup: CDR1 SGHDT, CDR2 YYEEEE. The CDR3 DNA sequence: TGTGCCAGCAGCCCACGTACAGGGGGCTACGAGCAGTACTTC. This gives the protein CASSPRTGGYEQYF. Drawing the rest from reference TRBV5-6 and TRBJ2-7, the complete variable domain is DAGVTQSPTHLIKTRGQQVTLRCSPKSGHDTVSWYQQALGQGPQFIFQYYEEEERQRGNFPDRFSGHQFPNYSSELNVNALLLGDSALYLCASSPRTGGYEQYFGPGTRLTVT.

The sample holds a few counts of this clonotype. J is TRBJ2-2 and V is TRBV12-3 or TRBV12-4, with a possible D match to TRBD2 (5 bases). The CDR3 contains 13 residues. V lost 5 bases, J lost 7 bases, and 11 bases lay in between. The CDR3 coding sequence is TGTGCCAGCAGTCCCTCACGGGACGGGGAGCTGTTTTTT. It specifies CASSPSRDGELFF.